This T cell receptor beta chain was sequenced during a study of breast tumors, draining lymph nodes, adjacent tissues. Study-wide findings and caveats: Tumor T cell lymph node origin was a supported hypothesis, not proven. Luminal-like breast cancer showed significantly greater tumor-nontumor repertoire similarity than basal-like breast cancer did. Data fit most tumor T cells coming from lymph node, expanding in tumor.

On this clonotype: The antigen is not known.

Germline lookup yields CDR1 MDHEN and CDR2 SYDVKM. CDR3 length: 15 amino acids. The V end was cut by 5 bases, the J end by 7 bases, with 17 bases between. One entry per CDR3 protein, called by TCRdb with MiXCR from the multiplex PCR reads. The sample lists 70,000 to 95,000 distinct CDR3 sequences, roughly 19% occurring once. Breast cancer patients provided tissue from their axillary draining lymph nodes. Sequencing was performed on axillary lymph node tissue. J is TRBJ1-4 and V is TRBV28, with D uncertain. The source is a female donor with breast cancer. Some clones in this sample may be carry-over from other donors' samples. The CDR3: CASSLLESLTEKLFF. Written as DNA, the CDR3 is TGTGCCAGCAGTCTCCTCGAGTCCCTAACTGAAAAACTGTTTTTT.